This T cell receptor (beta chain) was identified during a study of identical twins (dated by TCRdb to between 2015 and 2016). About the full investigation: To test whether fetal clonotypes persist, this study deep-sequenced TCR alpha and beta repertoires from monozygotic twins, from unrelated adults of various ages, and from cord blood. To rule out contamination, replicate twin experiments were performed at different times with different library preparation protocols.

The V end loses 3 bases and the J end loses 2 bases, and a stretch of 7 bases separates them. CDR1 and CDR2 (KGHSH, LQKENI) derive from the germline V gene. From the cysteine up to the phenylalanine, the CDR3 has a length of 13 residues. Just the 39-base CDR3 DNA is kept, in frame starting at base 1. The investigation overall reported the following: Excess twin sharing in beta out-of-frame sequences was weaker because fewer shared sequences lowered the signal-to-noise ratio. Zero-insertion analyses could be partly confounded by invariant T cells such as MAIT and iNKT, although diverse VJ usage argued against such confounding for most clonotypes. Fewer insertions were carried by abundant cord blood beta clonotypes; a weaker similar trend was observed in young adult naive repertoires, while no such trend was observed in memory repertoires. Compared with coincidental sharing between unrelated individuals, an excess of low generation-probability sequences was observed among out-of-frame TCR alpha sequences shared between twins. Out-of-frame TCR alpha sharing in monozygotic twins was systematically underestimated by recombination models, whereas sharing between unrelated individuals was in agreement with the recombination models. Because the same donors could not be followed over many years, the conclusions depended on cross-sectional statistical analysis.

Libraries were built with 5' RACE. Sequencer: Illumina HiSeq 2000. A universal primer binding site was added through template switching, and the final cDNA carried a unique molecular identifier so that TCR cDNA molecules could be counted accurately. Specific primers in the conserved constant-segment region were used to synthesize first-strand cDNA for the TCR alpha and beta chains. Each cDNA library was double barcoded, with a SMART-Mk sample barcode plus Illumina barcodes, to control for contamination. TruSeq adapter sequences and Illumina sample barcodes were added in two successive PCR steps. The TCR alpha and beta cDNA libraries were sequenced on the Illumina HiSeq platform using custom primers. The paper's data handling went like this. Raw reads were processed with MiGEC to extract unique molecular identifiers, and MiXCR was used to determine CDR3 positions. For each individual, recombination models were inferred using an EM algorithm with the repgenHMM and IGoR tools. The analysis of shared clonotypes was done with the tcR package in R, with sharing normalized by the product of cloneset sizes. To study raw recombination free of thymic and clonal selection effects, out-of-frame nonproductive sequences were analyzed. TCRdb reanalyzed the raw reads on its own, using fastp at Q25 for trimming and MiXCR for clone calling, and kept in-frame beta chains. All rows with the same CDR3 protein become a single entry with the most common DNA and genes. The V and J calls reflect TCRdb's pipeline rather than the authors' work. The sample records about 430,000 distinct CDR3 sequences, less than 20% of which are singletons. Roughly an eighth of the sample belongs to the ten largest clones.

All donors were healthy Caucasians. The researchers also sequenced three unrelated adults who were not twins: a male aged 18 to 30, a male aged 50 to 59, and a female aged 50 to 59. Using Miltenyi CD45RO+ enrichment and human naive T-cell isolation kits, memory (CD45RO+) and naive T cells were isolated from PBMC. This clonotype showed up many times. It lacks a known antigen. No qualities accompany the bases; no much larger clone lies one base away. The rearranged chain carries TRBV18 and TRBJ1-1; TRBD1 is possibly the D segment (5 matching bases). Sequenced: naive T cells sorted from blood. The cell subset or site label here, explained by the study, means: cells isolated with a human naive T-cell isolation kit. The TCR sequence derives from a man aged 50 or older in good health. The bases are TGTGCCAGCTCACCTCAGGGAAACACTGAAGCTTTCTTT. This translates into CASSPQGNTEAFF.